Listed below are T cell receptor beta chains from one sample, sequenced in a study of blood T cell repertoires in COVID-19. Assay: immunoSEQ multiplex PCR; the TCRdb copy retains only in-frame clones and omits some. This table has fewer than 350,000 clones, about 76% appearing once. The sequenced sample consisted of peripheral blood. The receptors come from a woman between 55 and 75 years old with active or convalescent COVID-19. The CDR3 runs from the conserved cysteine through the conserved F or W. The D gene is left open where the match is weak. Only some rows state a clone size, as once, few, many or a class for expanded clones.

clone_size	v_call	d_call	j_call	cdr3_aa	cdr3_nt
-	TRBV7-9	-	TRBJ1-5	CASSLGTQGRLQHF	TGTGCCAGCAGCTTAGGTACACAGGGTCGGCTCCAGCATTTT
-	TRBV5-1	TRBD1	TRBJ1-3	CASSPTTGPSGNTIYF	TGCGCCAGCAGCCCGACGACAGGGCCCTCTGGAAACACCATATATTTT
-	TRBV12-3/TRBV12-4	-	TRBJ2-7	CASSMRGEQYF	TGTGCCAGCAGCATGCGGGGCGAGCAGTACTTC
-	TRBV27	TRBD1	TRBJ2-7	CASSQGRDRVTYEQYF	TGTGCCAGCAGCCAAGGTCGGGACAGGGTAACCTACGAGCAGTACTTC
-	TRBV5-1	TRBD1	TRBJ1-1	CASSFRQGDTEAFF	TGCGCCAGCAGCTTCAGACAGGGGGACACTGAAGCTTTCTTT
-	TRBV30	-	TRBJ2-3	CAWSPLQGSTDTQYF	TGTGCCTGGAGTCCCCTACAGGGAAGCACAGATACGCAGTATTTT
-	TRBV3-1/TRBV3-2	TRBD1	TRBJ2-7	CASRTGQSREQYF	TGTGCCAGCAGAACGGGACAGTCCCGGGAGCAGTACTTC
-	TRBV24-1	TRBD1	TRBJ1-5	CATSDTGEDQPQHF	TGTGCCACCAGTGATACAGGGGAAGATCAGCCCCAGCATTTT
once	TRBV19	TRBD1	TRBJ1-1	CASNDRDTEAFF	TGTGCCAGTAATGACAGGGACACTGAAGCTTTCTTT
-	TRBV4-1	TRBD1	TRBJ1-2	CASSLGQGQGDGYTF	TGCGCCAGCAGCCTGGGACAGGGCCAGGGGGATGGCTACACCTTC
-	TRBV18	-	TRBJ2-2	CASRWNTGELFF	TGTGCCAGCCGGTGGAACACCGGGGAGCTGTTTTTT
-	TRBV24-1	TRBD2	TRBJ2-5	CAIQWVNERGLGETQYF	TGTGCCATCCAGTGGGTGAACGAGCGGGGTTTAGGAGAGACCCAGTACTTC
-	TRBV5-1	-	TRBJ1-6	CASSLIGDSPLHF	TGCGCCAGCAGCTTGATCGGGGATTCACCCCTCCACTTT
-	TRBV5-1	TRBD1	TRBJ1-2	CASSLETGGANREGYTF	TGCGCCAGCAGCCTAGAGACAGGGGGCGCTAATAGGGAAGGCTACACCTTC
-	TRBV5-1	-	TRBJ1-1	CASSLDGSGTEAFF	TGCGCCAGCAGCTTGGACGGTTCGGGGACTGAAGCTTTCTTT
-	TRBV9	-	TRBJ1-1	CASSYNTGNTEAFF	TGTGCCAGCAGTTATAATACGGGGAACACTGAAGCTTTCTTT
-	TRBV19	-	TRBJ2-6	CASSIGLSGANVLTF	TGTGCCAGTAGTATAGGTCTCTCTGGGGCCAACGTCCTGACTTTC
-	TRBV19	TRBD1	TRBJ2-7	CASSIRARTGGDYEQYF	TGTGCCAGTAGTATAAGGGCCAGGACAGGGGGTGACTACGAGCAGTACTTC
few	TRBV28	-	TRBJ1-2	CASSPGLGGFFYGYTF	TGTGCCAGCAGTCCCGGATTAGGGGGATTCTTCTATGGCTACACCTTC
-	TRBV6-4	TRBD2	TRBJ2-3	CASSALAGMGTDTQYF	TGTGCCAGCAGTGCCCTAGCGGGGATGGGGACAGATACGCAGTATTTT
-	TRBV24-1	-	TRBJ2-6	CATSASGVGANVLTF	TGTGCCACCAGTGCATCAGGGGTCGGGGCCAACGTCCTGACTTTC
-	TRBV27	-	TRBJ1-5	CASSSPTGVGISPQHF	TGTGCCAGCAGTTCACCGACGGGAGTGGGAATCAGCCCCCAGCATTTT
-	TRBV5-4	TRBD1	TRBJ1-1	CASSPGQDTEAFF	TGTGCCAGCAGCCCTGGACAGGACACTGAAGCTTTCTTT
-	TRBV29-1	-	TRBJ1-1	CSALGTMNTEAFF	TGCAGCGCCCTAGGGACAATGAACACTGAAGCTTTCTTT
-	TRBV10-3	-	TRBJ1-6	CAISESTENSPLHF	TGTGCCATCAGTGAGTCTACGGAGAATTCACCCCTCCACTTT
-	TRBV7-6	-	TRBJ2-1	CASSSLAGHTPYNEQFF	TGTGCCAGCAGCTCTTTAGCCGGTCATACACCCTACAATGAGCAGTTCTTC
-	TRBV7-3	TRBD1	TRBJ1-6	CASSRQGDRNSPLHF	TGTGCCAGCAGCCGACAGGGGGACCGGAATTCACCCCTCCACTTT
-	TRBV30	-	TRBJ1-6	CAWSPGTGGRYNSPLHF	TGTGCCTGGAGCCCAGGTACGGGGGGCCGGTATAATTCACCCCTCCACTTT
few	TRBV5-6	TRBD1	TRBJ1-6	CASSLAGTGSYNSPLHF	TGTGCCAGCAGCTTGGCCGGGACAGGCAGCTATAATTCACCCCTCCACTTT
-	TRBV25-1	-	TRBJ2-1	CASSAGFRSEQFF	TGTGCCAGCAGTGCGGGTTTCCGCTCTGAGCAGTTCTTC
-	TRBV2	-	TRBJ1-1	CASSLRDTHTEAFF	TGTGCCAGCAGCCTCCGGGACACCCACACTGAAGCTTTCTTT
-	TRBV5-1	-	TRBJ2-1	CASSLANQYNEQFF	TGCGCCAGCAGCTTGGCCAACCAGTACAATGAGCAGTTCTTC
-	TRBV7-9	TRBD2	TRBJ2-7	CASRGETYEQYF	TGTGCCTCCCGGGGGGAAACCTACGAGCAGTACTTC
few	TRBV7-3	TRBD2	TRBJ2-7	CASSYYSGGPSYEQYF	TGTGCCAGCAGCTACTATAGCGGGGGGCCGTCCTACGAGCAGTACTTC
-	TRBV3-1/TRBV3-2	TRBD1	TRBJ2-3	CASSQQGAGTDTQYF	TGTGCCAGCAGCCAACAGGGGGCGGGCACAGATACGCAGTATTTT
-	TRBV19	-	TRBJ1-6	CASSMVRGKSPLHF	TGTGCCAGTAGTATGGTCAGGGGAAAATCACCCCTCCACTTT
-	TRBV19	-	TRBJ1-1	CASSIAGGGNTEAFF	TGTGCCAGTAGTATAGCGGGGGGGGGAAACACTGAAGCTTTCTTT